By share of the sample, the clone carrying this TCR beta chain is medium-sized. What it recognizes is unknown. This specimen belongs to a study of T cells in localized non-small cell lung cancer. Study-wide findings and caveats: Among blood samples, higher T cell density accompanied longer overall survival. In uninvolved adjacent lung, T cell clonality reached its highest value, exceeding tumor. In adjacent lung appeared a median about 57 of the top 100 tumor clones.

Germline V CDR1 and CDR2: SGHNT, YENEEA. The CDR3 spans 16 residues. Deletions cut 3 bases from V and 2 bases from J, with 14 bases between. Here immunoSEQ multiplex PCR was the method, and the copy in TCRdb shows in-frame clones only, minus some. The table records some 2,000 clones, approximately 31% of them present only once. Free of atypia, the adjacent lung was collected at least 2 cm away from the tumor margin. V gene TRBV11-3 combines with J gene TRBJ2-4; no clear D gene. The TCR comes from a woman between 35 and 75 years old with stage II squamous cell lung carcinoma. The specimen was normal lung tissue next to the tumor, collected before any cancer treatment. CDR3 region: CASSLVGWYTKNIQYF. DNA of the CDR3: TGTGCCAGCAGCTTGGTAGGCTGGTATACCAAAAACATTCAGTACTTC.